The rows below give T cell receptor beta chains drawn from one sample of a study of CD8+ T cells in alopecia areata. Clones were read by immunoSEQ multiplex PCR, and TCRdb kept only the in-frame ones, dropping some. The profile covers more than 90,000 clones, with just under 60% appearing a single time and about 16% taken by the ten largest. The specimen comprised CD8+ T cells sorted from blood, sampled at approximately week 56, from a patient treated with tofacitinib. These receptors originate from a human donor with alopecia areata. CDR3s include the opening cysteine and the closing phenylalanine or tryptophan. D genes are given only for firm matches. Clone size is stated in some rows and not others, as once, few, many or a class when expanded.

TRBJ2-7 TRBV30 15 . . CAWVERGASSYEQYF TGTGCCTGGGTTGAGAGGGGAGCGAGCTCCTACGAGCAGTACTTC
TRBJ1-1 TRBV13 13 few . CASRFGGASEAFF TGTGCCAGCAGGTTTGGGGGGGCGAGTGAAGCTTTCTTT
TRBJ2-5 TRBV2 10 . . CASITETQYF TGTGCCAGCATAACGGAGACCCAGTACTTC
TRBJ2-1 TRBV13 15 . TRBD2 CASSLGRGGRNEQFF TGTGCCAGCAGCTTAGGGCGGGGGGGCCGCAATGAGCAGTTCTTC
TRBJ1-2 TRBV11-2 16 few . CASSLGPPGLPYGYTF TGTGCCAGCAGCTTAGGGCCTCCGGGACTACCTTATGGCTACACCTTC
TRBJ1-2 TRBV30 13 . . CAWSPGLNYGYTF TGTGCCTGGAGTCCAGGTCTTAACTATGGCTACACCTTC
TRBJ2-1 TRBV6-5 15 . . CASSYSGFSYNEQFF TGTGCCAGCAGTTACTCAGGGTTCTCCTACAATGAGCAGTTCTTC
TRBJ2-5 TRBV30 18 . TRBD2 CAWSVREAGGRVWETQYF TGTGCCTGGAGTGTACGTGAAGCGGGGGGGAGAGTTTGGGAGACCCAGTACTTC
TRBJ1-6 TRBV2 16 . . CASSEALAAYNSPLHF TGTGCCAGCAGTGAAGCGCTGGCAGCATATAATTCACCCCTCCACTTT
TRBJ2-7 TRBV30 13 . . CAWSGAVPYEQYF TGTGCCTGGAGCGGTGCGGTTCCCTACGAGCAGTACTTC
TRBJ2-1 TRBV7-9 12 . . CASSDLGNEQFF TGTGCCAGCAGTGATCTCGGCAATGAGCAGTTCTTC
TRBJ2-5 TRBV25-1 13 . . CASSEPRRETQYF TGTGCCAGCAGTGAACCCCGAAGAGAGACCCAGTACTTC
TRBJ2-7 TRBV7-9 17 few TRBD1 CASSGAGWTGASYEQYF TGTGCCAGCAGCGGGGCTGGATGGACAGGGGCTTCCTACGAGCAGTACTTC
TRBJ2-1 TRBV29-1 14 . TRBD1 CSVAGTGGSGEQFF TGCAGCGTCGCCGGGACAGGTGGATCTGGTGAGCAGTTCTTC
TRBJ1-2 TRBV15 14 . . CATSRMETFPGYTF TGTGCCACCAGCAGAATGGAAACCTTCCCTGGCTACACCTTC
TRBJ2-1 TRBV6-5 11 once TRBD1 CATMTGDEQFF TGTGCCACCATGACAGGGGATGAGCAGTTCTTC
TRBJ2-7 TRBV25-1 13 . . CASSEYNDYEQYF TGTGCCAGCAGTGAATATAACGACTACGAGCAGTACTTC
TRBJ1-1 TRBV5-1 19 . TRBD1 CASSLEKTGQGRFYTEAFF TGCGCCAGCAGCTTGGAAAAAACGGGACAGGGAAGGTTTTACACTGAAGCTTTCTTT
TRBJ1-2 TRBV6-5 11 few . CASRENYGYTF TGTGCCAGCAGGGAAAACTATGGCTACACCTTC
TRBJ2-1 TRBV15 17 . TRBD2 CATSGYRTSGDNNEQFF TGTGCCACCAGCGGCTACCGGACTAGCGGGGACAACAATGAGCAGTTCTTC
TRBJ2-7 TRBV4-1 17 . TRBD2 CASSQFQERGVTYEQYF TGCGCCAGCAGCCAATTCCAGGAGCGGGGAGTAACCTACGAGCAGTACTTC
TRBJ2-1 TRBV5-1 13 few TRBD1 CASSRDRGNEQFF TGCGCCAGCAGCCGGGACAGGGGCAATGAGCAGTTCTTC
TRBJ2-5 TRBV5-1 20 . TRBD1 CASSLAVSVPPRDSQETQYF TGCGCCAGCAGCTTGGCCGTTTCCGTACCGCCCCGGGACAGCCAAGAGACCCAGTACTTC
TRBJ1-4 TRBV30 14 . TRBD1 CAWNPGTGDEKLFF TGTGCCTGGAACCCCGGGACAGGGGACGAAAAACTGTTTTTT
TRBJ2-5 TRBV30 11 . . CAGRRGETQYF TGTGCCGGACGCCGGGGGGAGACCCAGTACTTC
TRBJ2-7 TRBV4-2 18 . . CASSRNLRGRLTSYEQYF TGTGCCAGCAGCCGAAATTTAAGAGGGAGACTCACCTCCTACGAGCAGTACTTC
TRBJ1-1 TRBV5-6 13 . . CASSSGTDTEAFF TGTGCCAGCAGCTCGGGGACGGACACTGAAGCTTTCTTT
TRBJ1-1 TRBV14 15 . TRBD1 CASSLWTGGFTEAFF TGTGCCAGCAGCCTCTGGACAGGGGGCTTCACTGAAGCTTTCTTT
TRBJ2-1 TRBV6-1 18 . . CASSEAVAGALKDNEQFF TGTGCCAGCAGTGAAGCGGTGGCGGGGGCCCTTAAGGACAATGAGCAGTTCTTC
TRBJ2-7 TRBV5-1 16 . . CASSHTETSYSYEQYF TGCGCCAGCAGCCACACAGAGACTTCTTACTCCTACGAGCAGTACTTC
TRBJ2-7 TRBV7-9 13 . . CASSSRSSYEQYF TGTGCCAGCAGCTCGAGGTCCTCCTACGAGCAGTACTTC
TRBJ2-7 TRBV15 15 . . CATSSGDRSTYEQYF TGTGCCACCAGCAGTGGGGACCGTTCGACCTACGAGCAGTACTTC
TRBJ2-4 TRBV7-9 19 few TRBD1 CASSARPRDRFSLKNIQYF TGTGCCAGCAGCGCCCGGCCCCGGGACAGGTTCTCCTTGAAAAACATTCAGTACTTC
TRBJ1-4 TRBV12-5 14 . . CASGFSTGVGKLFF TGTGCTAGTGGTTTCTCAACAGGCGTCGGAAAACTGTTTTTT
TRBJ1-1 TRBV25-1 11 . . CASSAGGAAFF TGTGCCAGCAGCGCCGGGGGTGCCGCTTTCTTT
TRBJ1-1 TRBV25-1 16 few TRBD1 CASSERTGVGNTEAFF TGTGCCAGCAGTGAAAGGACAGGGGTGGGGAACACTGAAGCTTTCTTT
TRBJ2-2 TRBV27 11 once . CASSLSGELFF TGTGCCAGCAGTTTAAGCGGGGAGCTGTTTTTT
TRBJ1-5 TRBV27 18 . . CASSSRTDYGLGPRPQHF TGTGCCAGCAGTTCCCGGACGGATTACGGCCTTGGGCCTCGGCCCCAGCATTTT
TRBJ1-5 TRBV29-1 15 once TRBD1 CSASEGTGSNQPQHF TGCAGCGCCTCCGAAGGGACAGGGAGCAATCAGCCCCAGCATTTT
TRBJ2-1 TRBV9 15 once . CASSNYPGRHNEQFF TGTGCCAGCAGCAACTACCCGGGACGTCACAATGAGCAGTTCTTC
TRBJ1-6 TRBV4-2 15 . . CASSPPHETVSPLHF TGTGCCAGCAGTCCCCCCCATGAGACAGTTTCACCCCTCCACTTT
TRBJ2-1 TRBV5-6 13 medium-sized . CASSLELYNEQFF TGTGCCAGCAGCCTTGAGCTCTACAATGAGCAGTTCTTC
TRBJ2-7 TRBV10-3 13 once . CAISEGYSYEQYF TGTGCCATCAGTGAAGGTTATTCCTACGAGCAGTACTTC
TRBJ1-2 TRBV6-5 13 . TRBD1 CASRMTGEAGYTF TGTGCCAGCAGGATGACAGGGGAGGCTGGCTACACCTTC
TRBJ2-1 TRBV7-6 15 . TRBD1 CASSSTGRSYNEQFF TGTGCCAGCAGCTCGACAGGGCGGTCCTACAATGAGCAGTTCTTC
TRBJ1-1 TRBV5-6 11 . . CTSTRGREAFF TGTACCAGCACCCGGGGGCGTGAAGCTTTCTTT
TRBJ1-1 TRBV5-1 13 . . CASSNYMNTEAFF TGCGCCAGCAGCAATTATATGAACACTGAAGCTTTCTTT